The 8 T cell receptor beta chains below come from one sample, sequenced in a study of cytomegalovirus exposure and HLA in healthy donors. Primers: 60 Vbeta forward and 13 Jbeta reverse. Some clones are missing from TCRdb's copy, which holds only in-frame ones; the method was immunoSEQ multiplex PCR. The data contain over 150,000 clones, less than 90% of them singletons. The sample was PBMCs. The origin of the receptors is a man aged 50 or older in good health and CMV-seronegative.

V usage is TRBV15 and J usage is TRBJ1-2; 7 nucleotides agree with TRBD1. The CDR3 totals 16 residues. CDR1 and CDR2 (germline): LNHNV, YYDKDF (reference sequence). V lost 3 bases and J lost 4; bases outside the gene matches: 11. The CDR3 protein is CATSSDPGQTFYGYTF. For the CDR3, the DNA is TGTGCCACCAGCAGCGACCCGGGACAGACCTTCTATGGCTACACCTTC.

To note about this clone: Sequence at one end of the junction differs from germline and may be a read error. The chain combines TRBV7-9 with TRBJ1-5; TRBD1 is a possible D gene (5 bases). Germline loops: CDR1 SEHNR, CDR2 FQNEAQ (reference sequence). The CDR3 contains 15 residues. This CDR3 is CSSSLASGGDQPQHF. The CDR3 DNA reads TGTTCCAGCAGCTTAGCGAGTGGGGGGGATCAGCCCCAGCATTTT.

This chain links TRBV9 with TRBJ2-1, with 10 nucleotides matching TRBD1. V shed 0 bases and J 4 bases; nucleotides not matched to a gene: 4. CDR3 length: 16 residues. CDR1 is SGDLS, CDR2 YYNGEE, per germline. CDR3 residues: CASSVEGQGLYNEQFF. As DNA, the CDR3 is TGTGCCAGCAGCGTAGAGGGACAGGGGTTATACAATGAGCAGTTCTTC.

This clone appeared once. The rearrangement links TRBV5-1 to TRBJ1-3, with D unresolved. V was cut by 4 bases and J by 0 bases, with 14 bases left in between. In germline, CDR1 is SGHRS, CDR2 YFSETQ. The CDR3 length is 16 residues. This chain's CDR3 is CASSQVPKSSGNTIYF. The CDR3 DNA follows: TGCGCCAGCAGCCAGGTCCCAAAAAGCTCTGGAAACACCATATATTTT.

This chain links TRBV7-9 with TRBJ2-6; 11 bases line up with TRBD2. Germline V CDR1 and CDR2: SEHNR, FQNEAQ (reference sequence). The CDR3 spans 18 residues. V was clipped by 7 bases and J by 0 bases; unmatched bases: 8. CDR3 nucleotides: TGTGCCAGCATCCGTAGCGGGGGGGGGAGCTCTGGGGCCAACGTCCTGACTTTC. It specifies CASIRSGGGSSGANVLTF.

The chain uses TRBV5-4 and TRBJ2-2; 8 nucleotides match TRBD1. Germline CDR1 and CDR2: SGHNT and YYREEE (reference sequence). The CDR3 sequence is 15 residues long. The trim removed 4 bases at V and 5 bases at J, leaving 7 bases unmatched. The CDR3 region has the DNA TGTGCCAGCAGCGCAGGGGGCGCATATACCGGGGAGCTGTTTTTT. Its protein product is CASSAGGAYTGELFF.

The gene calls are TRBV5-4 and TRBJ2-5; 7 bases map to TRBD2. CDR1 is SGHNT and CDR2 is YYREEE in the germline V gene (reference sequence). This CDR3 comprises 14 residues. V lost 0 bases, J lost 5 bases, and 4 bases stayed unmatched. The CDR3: CASSLGPSGETQYF. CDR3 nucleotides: TGTGCCAGCAGCTTGGGGCCTAGCGGTGAGACCCAGTACTTC.

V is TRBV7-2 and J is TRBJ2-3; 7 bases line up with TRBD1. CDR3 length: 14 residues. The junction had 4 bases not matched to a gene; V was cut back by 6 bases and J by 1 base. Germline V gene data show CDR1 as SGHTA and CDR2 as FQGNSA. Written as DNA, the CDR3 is TGTGCCAGCAGATACGGACAGGGCACAGATACGCAGTATTTT. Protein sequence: CASRYGQGTDTQYF.